Detailed here is one T cell receptor (beta chain). Its antigen is currently unknown. The sample is drawn from a study of blood T cells in healthy people across ages. Overall study findings and caveats: One million T cells yielded diversity estimates that were considered underestimates.

Germline V CDR1 and CDR2: MNHEY, SMNVEV (reference sequence). Trimming stripped 8 bases from V and 2 bases from J, with 13 bases between. This CDR3 is 14 amino acids long. Peripheral blood was drawn, around 9.3 milliliters per donor. A J-beta primer mix and a sample-barcoded 5' primer were used in a second PCR of roughly 6 to 11 cycles. Template switching added a 12-random-nucleotide identifier to every cDNA molecule. TCRdb re-called the 5' RACE reads through MiXCR, storing one row per CDR3 protein. The table has about 1.5 million distinct CDR3 sequences, approximately 42% seen once. The sequence was collected from a woman between 18 and 29 years old in good health. The sample taken for sequencing was blood. This chain uses TRBV27 with TRBJ1-5; D remains unclear. The CDR3 sequence: CASRGAKGNQPQHF. Written as DNA, the CDR3 is TGTGCCAGCCGGGGTGCGAAGGGCAATCAGCCCCAGCATTTT.